What follows describes a single T cell receptor beta chain. Its antigen is still unknown. Preparation of TCR beta libraries was done by quantitative 5'-RACE with molecular barcodes. One entry per CDR3 protein, called by TCRdb with MiXCR from the 5' RACE reads. The sample has around 300,000 distinct CDR3 sequences, 11% seen once. These data are taken from a study of CD8 T cells in ankylosing spondylitis. Whole-study results and caveats: Peripheral blood samples showed relatively rare disease-linked clones, and these clones were CD8+. Significant enrichment of disease-linked clones was reported in matched ankylosing spondylitis synovial fluid. Ankylosing spondylitis blood appeared to carry a characteristic TCR beta motif of several highly homologous variants.

The germline V gene has CDR1 DFQATT and CDR2 SNEGSKA (reference sequence). This CDR3 is 14 amino acids long. V was pared by 4 bases and J by 2 bases, with 7 bases of the junction left unmatched. The sample consisted of blood, either unsorted or a sorted T cell fraction (not recorded which). The genes are TRBV20-1 and TRBJ2-7, with TRBD1 identical over 8 bases. The origin of this receptor is a female donor with ankylosing spondylitis or in good health (not recorded which). CDR3: CSAKAGTGTYEQYF. The CDR3 nucleotides read TGCAGTGCTAAGGCCGGGACAGGAACCTACGAGCAGTACTTC.